Included here is one T cell receptor (beta chain) sequence, with context. Its antigen is unknown. This record comes from a study of glioma-infiltrating T cells. Study-wide points: Gliomas, especially low-grade, showed above-expected tissue-blood divergence; non-neoplastic patients showed below. CDR3 overlap between tissue and blood was very small.

CDR1 and CDR2 from the germline V gene are MNHNY and SVGAGI (reference sequence). This CDR3 contains 12 residues. Trimming cost V 5 bases and J 6 bases, with 11 bases left between them. Amplification of TCR alpha and beta CDR3 regions from RNA used iRepertoire nested multiplex PCR. For one-step reverse transcription and amplification, about 90-400 ng of tissue mRNA or PBMC total RNA was used. TCRdb redid the calling of the multiplex PCR reads with MiXCR, one entry per CDR3 protein. In the table there are about 140,000 distinct CDR3 sequences, 35% to 50% of which are singletons. The sequencing input was glioma tissue, nonneoplastic brain tissue, or PBMCs (not recorded which). The clonotype comes from a human donor with low-grade glioma or glioblastoma, undergoing nonglioma brain surgery, or in good health (not recorded which). The chain is built from TRBV6-6 and TRBJ2-7; D could derive from TRBD1 or TRBD2 (5 bases each). CDR3 sequence (DNA): TGTGCCAGCAGTCCCGGGACGTTCGAGCAGTACTTC. Translated, it gives CASSPGTFEQYF.